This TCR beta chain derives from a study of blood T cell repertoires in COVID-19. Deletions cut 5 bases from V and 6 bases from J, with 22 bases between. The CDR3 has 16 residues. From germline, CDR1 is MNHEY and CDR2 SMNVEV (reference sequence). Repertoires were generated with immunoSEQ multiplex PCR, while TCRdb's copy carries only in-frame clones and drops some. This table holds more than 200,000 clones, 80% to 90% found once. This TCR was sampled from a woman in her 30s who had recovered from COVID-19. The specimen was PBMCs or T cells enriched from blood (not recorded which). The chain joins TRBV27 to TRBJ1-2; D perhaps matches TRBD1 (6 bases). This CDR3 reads CASSPLTWGGQNGYTF. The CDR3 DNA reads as TGTGCCAGCAGTCCGCTTACGTGGGGGGGGCAGAATGGCTACACCTTC.